The following is a TCR beta chain sequence with its context. Its antigen is still unknown. These data are taken from a study of shared clonotypes between healthy human individuals. Study-wide findings and caveats: Between a handful of donors, naive CD4 clonotypes were shared at a level of about 5%.

All of the donors resided in Nashville, Tennessee, and each was a Caucasian adult. CDR1 SGHAT and CDR2 FQNNGV come from the germline V gene. The CDR3 has 15 amino acids. V lost 1 base to trimming and J lost 5 bases, with 12 bases between them. Genomic DNA of every subset was divided equally among multiple immunoSEQ plates. Sequencing used immunoSEQ multiplex PCR; TCRdb keeps in-frame clones, though not all of them. Among some 580,000 clones listed, almost 97% were seen once. The chain couples TRBV11-2 to TRBJ1-5; weak D call: TRBD1 (5 bases). The origin of this receptor is a woman aged 25-40 years in good health. Material for sequencing was naive CD4+ T cells sorted from blood. Stated subset: CD45RA+ positively selected. The CDR3 coding sequence is TGTGCCAGCAGCTTAGTAACAGGCCGGGATCAGCCCCAGCATTTT. Protein: CASSLVTGRDQPQHF.